This T cell receptor (beta chain) comes out of a study of shared clonotypes between healthy human individuals. In the study overall: Each donor contributed plates that comprised three CD4 naive, three CD4 memory, two CD8 naive and one CD8 memory.

The input for sorted-subset replicate PCRs was approximately 200 ng DNA, tens of thousands of T cell genomes. TCRdb's table, derived via immunoSEQ multiplex PCR, lists solely in-frame clones and lacks some. The repertoire includes 850,000 to 1,100,000 clones, 60% to 80% of them detected once, and roughly 0.83% sits in the top ten. The investigators split CD4+ cells into a CD45RA+ naive subset and a CD45RA-negative memory subset. This clonotype was sampled from a man between 18 and 29 years old in good health. Some clones in this sample may be carry-over from other donors' samples. The sequenced material came from memory CD4+ T cells from PBMCs. Subset meaning: CD45RA-negative fraction.

The CDR3 reads CASSYGQEQFF. CDR3 nucleotide sequence: TGTGCCAGCAGCTACGGACAGGAGCAGTTCTTC. This chain connects TRBV11-1 to TRBJ2-1; D perhaps matches TRBD1 (6 bases). Looked up from germline, CDR1 is SGHAT and CDR2 is FQDESV (reference sequence). V lost 4 bases and J lost 10, with 8 bases in between. The CDR3 is 11 amino acids.